The 23 T cell receptor beta chains reported below all come from one sample, sequenced in a study of T cells in Graves' hyperthyroidism and ophthalmopathy. Amplification of TCR beta CDR3 regions used RNA as the template. Researchers ran a first-round RT-PCR on the TCR CDR3 using the HTBI primer set. TCRdb reanalysed the multiplex PCR reads using MiXCR and keeps one entry per CDR3 protein. Of approximately 640,000 distinct CDR3 sequences listed, roughly a sixth are singletons. The sequencing sample was made of blood. All receptors come from a man in his forties or fifties with Graves' hyperthyroidism.

The chain employs TRBV3-1 and TRBJ1-6; the D gene is possibly TRBD1 (5 bases). The CDR3 has 16 amino acids. V was pared by 4 bases and J by 7 bases, with 17 bases between. The V gene's germline CDR1 is LGHDT and CDR2 YNNKEL (reference sequence). The CDR3 loop reads CASSPPGWGRNSPLHF. The DNA of the CDR3 is TGTGCCAGCAGCCCCCCGGGATGGGGACGGAATTCACCCCTCCACTTT.

This clonotype has more than one count but fewer than ten. The gene calls are TRBV14 and TRBJ2-2, with D tentatively TRBD2 (5 bases). Deletions cut 2 bases from V and 0 bases from J, with 7 bases between. This CDR3 comprises 15 residues. Per germline, CDR1 SGHDN and CDR2 FVKESK. As DNA, the CDR3 is TGTGCCAGCAGCCAAAACGGGGCGAACACCGGGGAGCTGTTTTTT. Its protein product is CASSQNGANTGELFF.

This clonotype is a singleton in its sample. The V call is TRBV12-3 or TRBV12-4, the J call TRBJ2-6; 7 bases fit TRBD1. With 5 bases clipped from V and 1 base from J, the junction kept 11 bases outside the gene matches. The CDR3 totals 18 residues. CDR3: CASSHEPGQQSGANVLTF. CDR3 in DNA: TGTGCCAGCAGTCACGAACCGGGACAGCAATCTGGGGCCAACGTCCTGACTTTC.

The chain couples TRBV7-2 to TRBJ2-1; 8 bases map to TRBD2. The CDR3 runs to 16 residues. V was clipped by 3 bases and J by 9 bases; unmatched bases: 13. Germline CDR1 is SGHTA and CDR2 is FQGNSA. In DNA form, the CDR3 reads TGTGCCAGCAGCTTCCGGGGAACGGGAGGGGCGCGTGAGCAGTTCTTC. It codes for CASSFRGTGGAREQFF.

This clonotype was counted ten times or more. The germline gene is not matched at one end of the junction; a read error may be the cause. The V and J genes are TRBV5-5 and TRBJ2-7, with 8 bases that match TRBD1. The CDR3 loop spans 15 amino acids. The germline V gene has CDR1 SGHKS and CDR2 YYEKEE (reference sequence). This CDR3 is CASSLVGQASYEQYF. In DNA, the CDR3 is TGTGCCAGCAGTTTGGTGGGACAGGCCTCCTACGAGCAGTACTTC.

In this sample, this clonotype turned up a few times. CDR3 DNA sequence: TGTGCCAGCAGTTCATCGATACGGTCCCTCTACAATGAGCAGTTCTTC. It codes for CASSSSIRSLYNEQFF. The gene calls are TRBV2 and TRBJ2-1; the D is unclear. Germline CDR1 SNHLY, CDR2 FYNNEI. The CDR3 is 16 residues long. Trimming left V 5 bases short and J 3 bases short, with 17 bases between.

Only a few counts were recorded for this clonotype. The V and J genes are TRBV12-3 or TRBV12-4 and TRBJ1-5; the D is unclear. Trimming shortened V by 6 bases and J by 9 bases, and 15 bases separated the two germline ends. CDR3 length: 13 residues. The CDR3 reads CASSSDRSGPQHF. The CDR3 nucleotides are TGTGCCAGCAGCTCGGACCGCTCCGGGCCCCAGCATTTT.

This clonotype appeared many times. The V gene is TRBV28, the J gene TRBJ2-2; TRBD1 or TRBD2 may be the D gene (6 bases each). The germline CDR1 and CDR2 sequences are MDHEN and SYDVKM. Trimming took 6 bases from V and 4 from J, leaving 12 bases between them. CDR3 length equals 14 residues. In DNA, the CDR3 is TGTGCCAGCAGACAGGGAGGTATCACCGGGGAGCTGTTTTTT. This gives the protein CASRQGGITGELFF.

V is TRBV6-2 or TRBV6-3 and J is TRBJ2-2; tentatively, D is TRBD1 or TRBD2 (5 bases each). The CDR3 covers 13 residues. CDR1 MNHEY and CDR2 SVGEGT come from the germline V gene. Between the trimmed V and J ends, which lost 10 bases and 4 bases, there was a span of 13 bases. Here the CDR3 DNA reads TGTGCCATTACGTGGGGGAGCACCGGGGAGCTGTTTTTT. Translation gives CAITWGSTGELFF.

In this sample, this clonotype turned up a few times. The chain couples TRBV5-1 to TRBJ1-2, with no clear D. The CDR3 loop spans 13 amino acids. Germline loops: CDR1 SGHRS, CDR2 YFSETQ. V was pared by 5 bases and J by 8 bases, with 16 bases between. This CDR3 is CASRQNSQFGYTF. The CDR3 DNA is TGCGCCAGCAGACAGAACAGCCAGTTCGGCTACACCTTC. The complete variable domain, with remaining parts taken from reference TRBV5-1 and TRBJ1-2, reads KAGVTQTPRYLIKTRGQQVTLSCSPISGHRSVSWYQQTPGQGLQFLFEYFSETQRNKGNFPGRFSGRQFSNSRSEMNVSTLELGDSALYLCASRQNSQFGYTFGSGTRLTVV.

This clonotype was picked up many times. V usage is TRBV5-6 and J usage is TRBJ2-7; tentative D call: TRBD2 (5 bases). The germline V and J ends were trimmed by 6 bases and 4 bases, with 23 bases remaining between them. The CDR3 totals 16 residues. Germline V gene lookup returns CDR1 SGHDT and CDR2 YYEEEE. CDR3: CASTTRRLVSLYEQYF. In DNA form, the CDR3 reads TGTGCCAGCACAACTAGGAGGCTAGTGAGTCTTTACGAGCAGTACTTC.

This clonotype came up a few times. This chain joins TRBV6-7 and TRBJ2-7, with TRBD2 matching over 10 bases. TRBV6-7 is annotated as an ORF whose role is uncertain. The CDR3 covers 16 residues. With V trimmed by 0 bases and J by 3 bases, 5 bases remained unmatched. CDR3 DNA sequence: TGTGCCAGCAGTTACTCGATAGCGGGAGGTTGCTACGAGCAGTACTTC. Translation: CASSYSIAGGCYEQYF.

This clonotype appeared many times. The chain uses TRBV28 and TRBJ2-1, with TRBD2 identical over 10 bases. CDR1 and CDR2 from the germline V gene are MDHEN and SYDVKM. V lost 6 bases, J lost 8 bases, and 13 bases stayed unmatched. The CDR3 is 16 amino acids. The CDR3 region is CASRDPFKREGYEQFF. DNA of the CDR3: TGTGCCAGCAGGGACCCCTTTAAGCGGGAGGGCTATGAGCAGTTCTTC.

This clonotype was observed at least ten times. This CDR3 reads CASSATGRETQYF. CDR3 in DNA: TGTGCCAGCAGCGCTACAGGGAGGGAGACCCAGTACTTC. The chain couples TRBV7-2 to TRBJ2-5, with D tentatively TRBD1 or TRBD2 (6 bases each). This CDR3 has 13 residues. In germline, CDR1 is SGHTA, CDR2 FQGNSA. V gave up 5 bases and J gave up 5 bases, with 12 bases separating them. Drawing the rest from reference TRBV7-2 and TRBJ2-5, the complete variable domain is GAGVSQSPSNKVTEKGKDVELRCDPISGHTALYWYRQSLGQGLEFLIYFQGNSAPDKSGLPSDRFSAERTGGSVSTLTIQRTQQEDSAVYLCASSATGRETQYFGPGTRLLVL.

This clonotype was counted at least ten times. The CDR3 DNA sequence: TGCAGCGTTGAAAAGGGGGCAGCCCAAGAGACCCAGTACTTC. Encoded protein: CSVEKGAAQETQYF. The chain joins TRBV29-1 to TRBJ2-5; 7 bases fit TRBD1. Trimming took 2 bases from V and 1 from J; bases not matched to a gene: 4. The germline V gene encodes CDR1 SQVTM and CDR2 ANQGSEA. The CDR3 contains 14 residues.

This chain connects TRBV5-1 to TRBJ1-3; the D gene is possibly TRBD1 (5 bases). In germline, CDR1 is SGHRS, CDR2 YFSETQ. V was cut by 0 bases and J by 0 bases, with 7 bases left in between. The CDR3 totals 15 residues. CDR3 nucleotides: TGCGCCAGCAGCTTGGACAGGCTCTCTGGAAACACCATATATTTT. Protein: CASSLDRLSGNTIYF.

This clonotype was recorded at least ten times. The chain has TRBV7-2 and TRBJ1-2; D uncertain. The germline CDR1 and CDR2 sequences are SGHTA and FQGNSA. V dropped 3 bases and J dropped 7 bases, with 9 bases sitting between them. This CDR3 has 12 amino acids. Written as DNA, the CDR3 is TGTGCCAGCAGCTTGAGTTGGGGTGGCTACACCTTC. Translation gives CASSLSWGGYTF.

The rearrangement uses TRBV15 and TRBJ1-6, with D uncertain. Per the germline V gene, CDR1 is LNHNV and CDR2 is YYDKDF (reference sequence). This CDR3 comprises 13 residues. Trimming took off 0 bases at V and 10 bases at J, with 7 bases between the two ends. The CDR3 reads CATSRDEGSPLHF. The DNA of the CDR3 is TGTGCCACCAGCAGAGATGAAGGGTCACCCCTCCACTTT.

This clonotype was recorded at least ten times. The rearrangement links TRBV11-2 to TRBJ2-1, with D perhaps TRBD1 (5 bases). V was cut by 4 bases and J by 4 bases, with 23 bases left in between. Germline V gives CDR1 SGHAT, CDR2 FQNNGV. The CDR3 length is 18 residues. The CDR3 sequence is CASSSTPYAGPLYNEQFF. The CDR3 nucleotides read TGTGCCAGCAGCTCTACCCCTTATGCAGGGCCCCTATACAATGAGCAGTTCTTC. Full variable domain (remainder filled in from reference TRBV11-2 and TRBJ2-1): EAGVAQSPRYKIIEKRQSVAFWCNPISGHATLYWYQQILGQGPKLLIQFQNNGVVDDSQLPKDRFSAERLKGVDSTLKIQPAKLEDSAVYLCASSSTPYAGPLYNEQFFGPGTRLTVL.

This clonotype was picked up many times. The CDR3 is CASSSPAGVTGELFF. The DNA for the CDR3 is TGTGCCAGCAGCTCTCCCGCGGGAGTCACCGGGGAGCTGTTTTTT. The chain has TRBV7-9 and TRBJ2-2, with 7 bases aligning to TRBD2. The germline CDR1 and CDR2 sequences are SEHNR and FQNEAQ (reference sequence). V was clipped by 4 bases and J by 4 bases; unmatched bases: 6. The CDR3 is 15 residues long.

This clonotype was observed at least ten times. The rearrangement uses TRBV27 and TRBJ2-5; 7 positions match TRBD1. The ends lost 5 bases at V and 1 base at J; junction bases unmatched: 10. In germline, CDR1 is MNHEY, CDR2 SMNVEV (reference sequence). There are 16 residues in the CDR3. CDR3 amino acids: CASSTAYRGPQETQYF. The CDR3 nucleotides are TGTGCCAGCAGTACCGCCTACAGGGGTCCCCAAGAGACCCAGTACTTC.

This clonotype was seen at least ten times. This chain connects TRBV28 to TRBJ1-6; D not certain. There are 12 residues in the CDR3. Trimming removed 1 base from V and 8 bases from J, with 3 bases in between. Germline-derived CDR1 and CDR2 are MDHEN and SYDVKM. This chain's CDR3 is CASSLLHSPLHF. CDR3 nucleotides: TGTGCCAGCAGTTTATTGCATTCACCCCTCCACTTT.

This clonotype came up many times. This chain links TRBV12-5 with TRBJ1-1; D gene unclear. Trimming cost V 1 base and J 3 bases, with 6 bases left between them. This CDR3 has 13 residues. Per germline, CDR1 LGHNT and CDR2 FRNRAP. The CDR3 sequence: CASGLEEHTEAFF. The CDR3 DNA reads TGTGCTAGTGGTTTGGAGGAACACACTGAAGCTTTCTTT.